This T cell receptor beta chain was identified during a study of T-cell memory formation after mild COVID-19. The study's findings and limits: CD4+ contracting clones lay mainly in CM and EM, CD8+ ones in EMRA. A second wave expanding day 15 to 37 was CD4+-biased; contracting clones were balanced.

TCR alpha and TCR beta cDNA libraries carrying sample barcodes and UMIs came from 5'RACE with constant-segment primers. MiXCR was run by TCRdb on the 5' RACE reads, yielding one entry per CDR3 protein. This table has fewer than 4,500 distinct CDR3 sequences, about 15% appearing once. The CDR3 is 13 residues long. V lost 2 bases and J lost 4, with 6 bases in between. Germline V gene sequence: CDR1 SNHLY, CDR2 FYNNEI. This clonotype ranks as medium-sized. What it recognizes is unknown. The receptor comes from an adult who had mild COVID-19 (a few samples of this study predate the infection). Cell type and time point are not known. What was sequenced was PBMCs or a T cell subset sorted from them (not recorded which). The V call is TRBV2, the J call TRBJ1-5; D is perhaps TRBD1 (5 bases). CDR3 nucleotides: TGTGCCAGCAGTGAATACAGGAATCAGCCCCAGCATTTT. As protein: CASSEYRNQPQHF.